This T cell receptor beta chain was obtained from a study of T cells in Graves' hyperthyroidism and ophthalmopathy. TCR beta CDR3 regions were amplified from RNA transcripts. Using the HTBI primer set, a first-round RT-PCR was run on the TCR CDR3. TCRdb called the multiplex PCR reads again in MiXCR, with one record for every CDR3 protein. The table has about 720,000 distinct CDR3 sequences, 16% seen once. Whole-study results and caveats: Ophthalmopathy could be told apart from stable hyperthyroidism with a 13 V-J model. Blood also contained most expanded thyroid clonotypes above 0.001. Before onset, by a median of approximately 6.8 months, the model predicted ophthalmopathy.

This CDR3 contains 13 residues. The V end was cut by 2 bases, the J end by 9 bases, with 11 bases between. In germline, CDR1 is MDHEN, CDR2 SYDVKM. The sample holds a few counts of this clonotype. Its antigen is unidentified. The gene calls are TRBV28 and TRBJ2-1; D is undetermined. Sequenced sample: blood. The receptor's source is a man younger than 35 with Graves' hyperthyroidism. CDR3 amino acids: CASSLRLQREQFF. The CDR3 DNA is TGTGCCAGCAGTTTACGCCTGCAACGTGAGCAGTTCTTC. Variable domain in full (rest from reference TRBV28 and TRBJ2-1): DVKVTQSSRYLVKRTGEKVFLECVQDMDHENMFWYRQDPGLGLRLIYFSYDVKMKEKGDIPEGYSVSREKKERFSLILESASTNQTSMYLCASSLRLQREQFFGPGTRLTVL.